Listed below are T cell receptor beta chains from one sample, sequenced in a study of blood T cell repertoires in COVID-19. TCRdb's table, derived via immunoSEQ multiplex PCR, lists solely in-frame clones and lacks some. Of approximately 190,000 clones in the sample, over 70% were seen once. Sequenced material: peripheral blood. Receptor source: a man aged 55 to 69 with acute or convalescent COVID-19. Both conserved end residues are part of each CDR3. D genes are given only for firm matches. Clone size is stated in some rows and not others, as once, few, many or a class when expanded.

V gene: TRBV5-1; clone size: NA; J gene: TRBJ1-1; D gene: TRBD1; CDR3 DNA: TGCGCCAGCAGCTTTACAGGGGGCACTGAAGCTTTCTTT; CDR3 protein: CASSFTGGTEAFF
V gene: TRBV6-5; clone size: NA; J gene: TRBJ1-5; D gene: TRBD1; CDR3 DNA: TGTGCCAGCAGTTACCTGGGACAGGGGAATCAGCCCCAGCATTTT; CDR3 protein: CASSYLGQGNQPQHF
V gene: TRBV5-1; clone size: few; J gene: TRBJ1-4; D gene: NA; CDR3 DNA: TGCGCCAGCAGCTCGGGGAGATCTAATGAAAAACTGTTTTTT; CDR3 protein: CASSSGRSNEKLFF
V gene: TRBV27; clone size: once; J gene: TRBJ1-1; D gene: NA; CDR3 DNA: TGTGCCAGCAGTATTACAGCTACCATGAACACTGAAGCTTTCTTT; CDR3 protein: CASSITATMNTEAFF
V gene: TRBV5-1; clone size: NA; J gene: TRBJ1-1; D gene: TRBD1; CDR3 DNA: TGCGCCAGCAGCTCCGGACAGGGGCGCTCCCGAACCACTGAAGCTTTCTTT; CDR3 protein: CASSSGQGRSRTTEAFF
V gene: TRBV29-1; clone size: NA; J gene: TRBJ1-1; D gene: NA; CDR3 DNA: TGCAGCGTTGTTGAGGGAAACACTGAAGCTTTCTTT; CDR3 protein: CSVVEGNTEAFF
V gene: TRBV7-9; clone size: NA; J gene: TRBJ2-1; D gene: TRBD2; CDR3 DNA: TGTGCCAGCAGCTCCTGGTCGGGGGGGAATGAGCAGTTCTTC; CDR3 protein: CASSSWSGGNEQFF
V gene: TRBV10-2; clone size: NA; J gene: TRBJ2-1; D gene: TRBD2; CDR3 DNA: TGCGCCAGCAGTGAGGGGACTAGCGGGGGACATGAGCAGTTCTTC; CDR3 protein: CASSEGTSGGHEQFF
V gene: TRBV15; clone size: NA; J gene: TRBJ2-3; D gene: TRBD1; CDR3 DNA: TGTGCCACCAGCAGACGGACAGGGCCAAGCACAGATACGCAGTATTTT; CDR3 protein: CATSRRTGPSTDTQYF
V gene: TRBV2; clone size: NA; J gene: TRBJ2-1; D gene: TRBD1; CDR3 DNA: TGTGCCAGCATCGGGACAGTATACAATGAGCAGTTCTTC; CDR3 protein: CASIGTVYNEQFF
V gene: TRBV29-1; clone size: NA; J gene: TRBJ2-5; D gene: NA; CDR3 DNA: TGCAGCGGAAACTTGCAAGAGACCCAGTACTTC; CDR3 protein: CSGNLQETQYF
V gene: TRBV7-7; clone size: NA; J gene: TRBJ2-1; D gene: TRBD2; CDR3 DNA: TGTGCTAGCAGCTTAGTGGCGGGGGGTTACAATGAGCAGTTCTTC; CDR3 protein: CASSLVAGGYNEQFF